A selection of T cell receptor beta chains follows, all from one sample in a study of blood T cell repertoires in COVID-19. Sequenced by immunoSEQ multiplex PCR; TCRdb stores in-frame clones only, minus some. Seen here are approximately 200,000 clones, 90% observed once, and the top ten hold roughly 1.2%. The sequenced sample was PBMCs or T cells enriched from blood (not recorded which). Receptors were obtained from a man aged 30 to 45 who had recovered from COVID-19. CDR3s include the opening cysteine and the closing phenylalanine or tryptophan. The order of the fields is J gene, clone size, V gene, D gene, CDR3 length, CDR3 DNA, CDR3 protein. A D gene is named only where the DNA matches it firmly. Clone size is shown for a subset of rows, as once, few, many or a class of expanded clone.

>TRBJ2-7|-|TRBV18|TRBD2|14
TGTGCCAGCTCTCCACTCAGCGGGATCTACGAGCAGTACTTC
CASSPLSGIYEQYF
>TRBJ2-5|-|TRBV27|-|14
TGTGCCAGCAGTTTATTCGCCAGGGAAGAGACCCAGTACTTC
CASSLFAREETQYF
>TRBJ2-2|-|TRBV30|TRBD1|14
TGTGCCTGGACCGGGGACAGGGACACCGGGGAGCTGTTTTTT
CAWTGDRDTGELFF
>TRBJ2-3|-|TRBV30|-|16
TGTGCCTGGAGTCCACTCGATTTGCGTGGTCCAGATACGCAGTATTTT
CAWSPLDLRGPDTQYF
>TRBJ2-7|-|TRBV19|-|15
TGTGCCAGTAGTATAGGTGAAGGGGTCCCATACGAGCAGTACTTC
CASSIGEGVPYEQYF
>TRBJ2-7|-|TRBV18|TRBD1|15
TGTGCCAGCTCACCAACCGGGACAGGGGGTTACGAGCAGTACTTC
CASSPTGTGGYEQYF
>TRBJ1-2|-|TRBV7-9|-|11
TGTGCCAGCAGCTTCGGACAAGGCTACACCTTC
CASSFGQGYTF
>TRBJ2-2|-|TRBV5-6|-|14
TGTGCCAGCAGCTTGAGGCGGCCGACGGAGGAGCTGTTTTTT
CASSLRRPTEELFF
>TRBJ1-1|-|TRBV9|-|14
TGTGCCAGCAGCGTGGAGGGGCGGGGGACTGAAGCTTTCTTT
CASSVEGRGTEAFF
>TRBJ2-1|-|TRBV27|TRBD2|14
TGTGCCAGCAGTTTATTGTACCTAGCGGGGGAGCAGTTCTTC
CASSLLYLAGEQFF
>TRBJ2-2|-|TRBV7-8|-|14
TGTGCCAGCAGCTTAGATTTGCTAGCCGGGGAGCTGTTTTTT
CASSLDLLAGELFF
>TRBJ2-1|-|TRBV7-9|TRBD1|16
TGTGCCAGCAGCTTACCGGGACAGGAGGTTAAAAATGAGCAGTTCTTC
CASSLPGQEVKNEQFF
>TRBJ2-5|once|TRBV7-2|-|15
TGTGCCAGCAGCTTAGCGATAGGACAGAAAGAGACCCAGTACTTC
CASSLAIGQKETQYF
>TRBJ1-2|-|TRBV11-2|TRBD1|14
TGTGCCAGCAGCCCCCCCGGGACAGGGCTTGGCTACACCTTC
CASSPPGTGLGYTF
>TRBJ2-2|-|TRBV30|TRBD2|15
TGTGCCTGGAATCGGGCGGGAGCAGGCACCGGGGAGCTGTTTTTT
CAWNRAGAGTGELFF
>TRBJ1-2|-|TRBV19|TRBD1|17
TGTGCCAGTACCCCTAAGGGACAGGGGGCCTCTAACTATGGCTACACCTTC
CASTPKGQGASNYGYTF
>TRBJ2-3|once|TRBV11-2|TRBD2|17
TGTGCCAGCAGCGAGGTCCGGGGGGGCCGATGGACAGATACGCAGTATTTT
CASSEVRGGRWTDTQYF
>TRBJ1-5|-|TRBV4-1|TRBD1|17
TGCGCCAGCAGCCAAGATATTTTCGGACAGGGGAATCAGCCCCAGCATTTT
CASSQDIFGQGNQPQHF
>TRBJ2-2|-|TRBV6-5|-|13
TGTGCCAGCAGCCCGGGGAACACCGGGGAGCTGTTTTTT
CASSPGNTGELFF
>TRBJ2-1|-|TRBV6-5|TRBD2|14
TGTGCCGGGGGACCCCTAGCGGGGAGGGATGAGCAGTTCTTC
CAGGPLAGRDEQFF
>TRBJ2-7|-|TRBV7-2|TRBD2|14
TGTGCCAGCAGCTTTGGTGCTAGCGGGACCGAGCAGTACTTC
CASSFGASGTEQYF
>TRBJ1-2|-|TRBV20-1|TRBD1|14
TGCAGTGCTAGTATGGGACAGGGGGACTATGGCTACACCTTC
CSASMGQGDYGYTF
>TRBJ2-3|few|TRBV7-2|TRBD2|15
TGTGCCAGCAGCTTCGAACTAGCGGGAGCAGATACGCAGTATTTT
CASSFELAGADTQYF
>TRBJ2-7|-|TRBV2|-|14
TGTGCCACATCCTGGGGGCCAGGGGCCTACGAGCAGTACTTC
CATSWGPGAYEQYF
>TRBJ1-2|-|TRBV25-1|TRBD1|14
TGTGCCAGCAGTACTACAGGGGGCGCGGGGGGCTACACCTTC
CASSTTGGAGGYTF
>TRBJ1-2|-|TRBV4-1|-|13
TGCGCCAGCAGCCAAGTTGGGCAGGATGGCTACACCTTC
CASSQVGQDGYTF
>TRBJ2-1|-|TRBV11-3|TRBD2|13
TGTGCCAGCAGCTTAGTTTCGGGGGGGCCGCAGTTCTTC
CASSLVSGGPQFF
>TRBJ2-7|-|TRBV12-3/TRBV12-4|-|12
TGTGCCAGCAGTCGTCAGGGTTACGAGCAGTACTTC
CASSRQGYEQYF
>TRBJ2-2|-|TRBV2|TRBD2|15
TGTGCCAGCAGTGGACTAGCGGGAGAGACCGGGGAGCTGTTTTTT
CASSGLAGETGELFF
>TRBJ2-1|-|TRBV7-2|-|17
TGTGCCAGCAGCCCCCCGGGACTCCTTAGCTCCTACAATGAGCAGTTCTTC
CASSPPGLLSSYNEQFF
>TRBJ2-5|once|TRBV29-1|TRBD1|15
TGCAGCGCCAGACGGGACAGGGGGGAACAAGAGACCCAGTACTTC
CSARRDRGEQETQYF
>TRBJ2-2|-|TRBV9|-|15
TGTGCCAGCAGCGTAGTCGGGAAGGGTGGCGGGGAGCTGTTTTTT
CASSVVGKGGGELFF
>TRBJ1-6|-|TRBV7-2|-|14
TGTGCCAGCAGTAGCTTTGGGTATAATTCACCCCTCCACTTT
CASSSFGYNSPLHF
>TRBJ2-1|-|TRBV9|TRBD2|15
TGTGCCAGCAGCTCGAGGACTAGCGGGGGAGTTGAGCAGTTCTTC
CASSSRTSGGVEQFF
>TRBJ2-1|-|TRBV24-1|-|16
TGTGCCACCAGTGATTTTAGCGCCCATGGTTACAATGAGCAGTTCTTC
CATSDFSAHGYNEQFF
>TRBJ2-4|-|TRBV19|TRBD2|19
TGTGCCAGTAGTACTCGACTAGCGGGACCTACCGACGCCAAAAACATTCAGTACTTC
CASSTRLAGPTDAKNIQYF
>TRBJ2-4|-|TRBV29-1|-|11
TGCAGCGTTGGCAGGGCAGACATTCAGTACTTC
CSVGRADIQYF